This TCR beta chain was sequenced in a study of T cells in Graves' hyperthyroidism and ophthalmopathy. In its sample, this clonotype was seen many times. Its specificity is unknown. Findings and caveats of the study: Ophthalmopathy was model-predicted a median roughly 6.5 months pre-onset.

An absence of ophthalmopathy progression within 18 months meant stable Graves' hyperthyroidism. 9 to 10 ml fresh peripheral blood yielded the PBMCs. TCR beta CDR3 sequences were amplified from RNA transcripts. The TCR CDR3 was amplified in a first-round RT-PCR using the HTBI primer set. TCRdb used MiXCR to reprocess the multiplex PCR reads, holding one entry per CDR3 protein. The data hold 300,000 to 450,000 distinct CDR3 sequences, with around 14% observed a single time. The CDR3 runs 15 residues. Germline V gene data show CDR1 as SGHTA and CDR2 as FQGNSA. With 5 bases removed from V and 2 bases from J, the gap between germline ends came to 16 bases.

This TCR came from a woman between 18 and 29 years old with Graves' hyperthyroidism. J is TRBJ2-7 and V is TRBV7-2; perhaps TRBD2 as D (5 bases). The sequencing sample was made of blood. CDR3 in amino acids: CASSLGGRGAYEQYF. The CDR3 DNA reads as TGTGCCAGCAGCCTCGGCGGCCGGGGAGCCTACGAGCAGTACTTC. Full variable domain (rest looked up from reference TRBV7-2 and TRBJ2-7): GAGVSQSPSNKVTEKGKDVELRCDPISGHTALYWYRQSLGQGLEFLIYFQGNSAPDKSGLPSDRFSAERTGGSVSTLTIQRTQQEDSAVYLCASSLGGRGAYEQYFGPGTRLTVT.